Following are 9 T cell receptor beta chains from one sample sequenced in a study of T cell changes during pregnancy in multiple sclerosis. Profiled with immunoSEQ multiplex PCR; TCRdb holds only in-frame clones, not every one. This table holds 51,000 or so clones, just over 90% found once. Sample: peripheral blood, taken in the second trimester of pregnancy. These receptors were collected from a female donor with multiple sclerosis, enrolled in a pregnancy study.

The chain is built from TRBV29-1 and TRBJ1-1; a possible D gene is TRBD1 (6 bases). The V end lost 7 bases, the J end lost 1 base, and 19 bases lay between the germline ends. CDR1 and CDR2 (germline): SQVTM, ANQGSEA. This CDR3 has 15 residues. The CDR3 spells CSARISTGPNTEAFF. CDR3 DNA: TGCAGCGCAAGAATTTCGACAGGCCCGAACACTGAAGCTTTCTTT.

To note about this clone: At one boundary the junction diverges from the germline segment, which might be a read error. The J gene is TRBJ1-2, the V gene TRBV28, with 8 bases identical to TRBD1. Germline CDR1 reads MDHEN; CDR2 reads SYDVKM. This CDR3 spans 14 amino acids. This CDR3 reads CASAKLGQGYDYTF. In DNA form, the CDR3 reads TGTGCCAGCGCCAAGTTAGGACAGGGTTATGACTACACCTTC.

V and J are TRBV28 and TRBJ2-7; D gene unclear. Germline V gives CDR1 MDHEN, CDR2 SYDVKM. The CDR3 covers 11 residues. V lost 4 bases to trimming and J lost 3 bases, with 4 bases between them. The CDR3 region is CASSSLYEQYF. In DNA form, the CDR3 reads TGTGCCAGCAGTTCCCTCTACGAGCAGTACTTC.

The genes are TRBV7-2 and TRBJ2-5; the D gene is possibly TRBD2 (5 bases). The CDR3 totals 14 residues. Germline CDR1 is SGHTA and CDR2 is FQGNSA. The V gene lost 5 bases and the J gene lost 1 base, with 11 bases spanning the gap. This chain's CDR3 is CASSPPGLQETQYF. The DNA of the CDR3 is TGTGCCAGCAGCCCACCAGGACTCCAAGAGACCCAGTACTTC.

The chain links TRBV7-3 to TRBJ1-2, with D tentatively TRBD1 (6 bases). V dropped 5 bases and J dropped 4 bases, with 11 bases sitting between them. Germline lookup yields CDR1 SGHTA and CDR2 FQGTGA. This CDR3 region has 13 residues. CDR3 DNA sequence: TGTGCCAGCAGCGCAAACAGGGTCTATGGCTACACCTTC. Translation gives CASSANRVYGYTF.

The chain employs TRBV7-6 and TRBJ2-2, with 7 bases that match TRBD2. Germline V gene lookup returns CDR1 SGHVS and CDR2 FNYEAQ. The V gene end was trimmed by 5 bases and the J gene end by 5 bases; junction bases not matched to a gene: 2. The CDR3 is 13 amino acids. The CDR3 loop reads CASSGRETGELFF. Written as DNA, the CDR3 is TGTGCCAGCAGCGGGAGGGAAACCGGGGAGCTGTTTTTT.

The chain uses TRBV5-5 and TRBJ1-1, with TRBD1 matching over 9 bases. V lost 5 bases, J lost 1 base, and 9 bases stayed unmatched. Germline V gene data show CDR1 as SGHKS and CDR2 as YYEKEE (reference sequence). The CDR3 runs 16 residues. CDR3 bases: TGTGCCAGCAGGTTTCCGGGACAGGGCACGAACACTGAAGCTTTCTTT. Protein product: CASRFPGQGTNTEAFF.

This clone was seen once. The chain joins TRBV5-6 to TRBJ2-6; 7 bases are a match to TRBD2. The CDR3 loop spans 18 amino acids. V shed 4 bases and J 0 bases; nucleotides not matched to a gene: 10. The germline gives CDR1 SGHDT, CDR2 YYEEEE. CDR3 region: CASSHSGRKYSGANVLTF. Here the CDR3 DNA reads TGTGCCAGCAGCCACTCCGGGAGGAAATACTCTGGGGCCAACGTCCTGACTTTC.

J is TRBJ1-1 and V is TRBV27; 8 bases fit TRBD1. In germline, CDR1 is MNHEY, CDR2 SMNVEV (reference sequence). The CDR3 length is 15 residues. The V gene end was trimmed by 7 bases and the J gene end by 6 bases; junction bases not matched to a gene: 13. CDR3 loop: CASMPGGVMSPEAFF. The CDR3 DNA reads as TGTGCCAGCATGCCAGGGGGCGTCATGTCCCCTGAAGCTTTCTTT.